Below are 20 T cell receptor beta chains sequenced from a single sample in a study of blood T cell repertoires in COVID-19 (dated by TCRdb to about 2020). Receptor libraries were prepared by the immunoSEQ multiplex PCR assay. In TCRdb, the immuneACCESS table is reduced to in-frame sequences with V and J assigned. These tables do not hold every clone; where another copy was compared, an unresolved V gene accounts for under half, and the others remain unexplained. The sample table records approximately 140,000 clones; roughly 82% of these occur just once. The ten largest clones capture around 2.1% of the sample. Source material: peripheral blood. The receptors originated from a man aged 70-80 years with acute or convalescent COVID-19.

This chain links TRBV5-5 with TRBJ1-5; TRBD1 agrees at 10 bases. J gave up 5 bases and V 4 bases, and 6 bases lay outside the gene matches. The CDR3 is made up of 15 amino acids. Per the germline V gene, CDR1 is SGHKS and CDR2 is YYEKEE (reference sequence). The CDR3 DNA is TGTGCCAGCAGCCCCGGGACAGGGGACGATCAGCCCCAGCATTTT. Translating gives CASSPGTGDDQPQHF.

This chain links TRBV3-1 (or the pseudogene TRBV3-2) with TRBJ2-1; tentatively, D is TRBD2 (5 bases). Trimming took off 4 bases at V and 4 bases at J, with 14 bases between the two ends. The CDR3 loop spans 15 amino acids. The germline V gene encodes CDR1 LGHDT and CDR2 YNNKEL (reference sequence). The CDR3 nucleotides are TGTGCCAGCAGCCCGCGAGCGGACGAATACAATGAGCAGTTCTTC. Protein sequence: CASSPRADEYNEQFF.

This clone was picked up one time. This sequence joins TRBV10-2 and TRBJ2-7; 9 bases match TRBD2. Trimming cost V 7 bases and J 2 bases; bases outside gene matches: 6. The CDR3 is 14 amino acids. CDR1 is WSHSY and CDR2 is SAAADI in the germline V gene. The CDR3 DNA is TGCGCCAGCAAATCGAGCGGGAGGCCCTACGAGCAGTACTTC. This translates into CASKSSGRPYEQYF.

This clone was recorded a few times. The V call is TRBV5-1, the J call TRBJ1-2, with 9 bases fitting TRBD1. After removal of 5 bases from V and 7 bases from J, the junction contained 6 bases not matched to a gene. CDR1 and CDR2 from the germline V gene are SGHRS and YFSETQ. The CDR3 sequence is 13 residues long. Here the CDR3 DNA reads TGCGCCAGCAGGAGGACAGGGGACGGTGGCTACACCTTC. Amino acids: CASRRTGDGGYTF.

The genes are TRBV28 and TRBJ2-2; 10 bases match TRBD1. The V gene's germline CDR1 is MDHEN and CDR2 SYDVKM. This CDR3 contains 16 residues. Trimming cost V 2 bases and J 7 bases; bases outside gene matches: 7. In DNA form, the CDR3 reads TGTGCCAGCAGTTTAGCGACTTGGGACAGGGGCGGGGAGCTGTTTTTT. Residues: CASSLATWDRGGELFF.

This chain connects TRBV12-3 or TRBV12-4 to TRBJ1-2; D may be TRBD1 (5 bases). V shed 1 base and J shed 2 bases, with 5 bases lying between them. The length of the CDR3 is 13 residues. The CDR3: CASSLGQNYGYTF. The CDR3 DNA reads TGTGCCAGCAGTTTAGGACAGAACTATGGCTACACCTTC.

This CDR3 reads CASSFGNNQPQHF. The CDR3 DNA sequence: TGTGCCAGCAGTTTCGGGAATAATCAGCCCCAGCATTTT. The chain uses TRBV28 and TRBJ1-5; D remains unclear. The germline V gene encodes CDR1 MDHEN and CDR2 SYDVKM. The CDR3 contains 13 residues. The germline V and J ends were trimmed by 3 bases and 4 bases, with 7 bases remaining between them.

This clone has just one count. The chain uses TRBV6-5 and TRBJ2-2, with D perhaps matching TRBD1 (7 bases). This CDR3 is built from 15 residues. V shed 6 bases and J shed 5 bases, with 16 bases lying between them. Germline CDR1 reads MNHEY; CDR2 reads SVGAGI. CDR3 region: CASRPGAGGTGELFF. The CDR3, as DNA: TGTGCCAGCAGACCCGGGGCAGGGGGGACCGGGGAGCTGTTTTTT.

The CDR3 nucleotides are TGTGCCAGCAGCCCCTCTCGGGAGGGAATGCAGTTCTTC. As protein: CASSPSREGMQFF. This chain connects TRBV14 to TRBJ2-1; TRBD2 aligns across 8 bases. The CDR3 is 13 amino acids. From germline, CDR1 is SGHDN and CDR2 FVKESK. With 4 bases clipped from V and 12 bases from J, the junction kept 8 bases outside the gene matches. Using reference TRBV14 and TRBJ2-1 for the parts outside the CDR3, the full variable domain is EAGVTQFPSHSVIEKGQTVTLRCDPISGHDNLYWYRRVMGKEIKFLLHFVKESKQDESGMPNNRFLAERTGGTYSTLKVQPAELEDSGVYFCASSPSREGMQFFGPGTRLTVL.

This clone has only one observation. The chain has TRBV7-9 and TRBJ2-1; a possible D gene is TRBD2 (6 bases). The germline V gene has CDR1 SEHNR and CDR2 FQNEAQ (reference sequence). The CDR3 loop spans 14 amino acids. The V end was cut by 1 base, the J end by 8 bases, with 12 bases between. The CDR3 loop reads CASSLGRGWDEQFF. Here the CDR3 DNA reads TGTGCCAGCAGCTTAGGGAGGGGCTGGGATGAGCAGTTCTTC.

V usage is TRBV18 and J usage is TRBJ2-1; 7 bases are a match to TRBD2. Losses at the gene ends were 3 bases for V and 0 bases for J; bases not matched to a gene: 8. This CDR3 region has 17 residues. The germline V gene has CDR1 KGHSH and CDR2 LQKENI. CDR3 loop: CASSPQSGASSYNEQFF. In nucleotides, the CDR3 is TGTGCCAGCTCACCCCAGAGCGGGGCTAGCTCCTACAATGAGCAGTTCTTC.

V gene TRBV7-2 combines with J gene TRBJ2-3; TRBD2 is a possible D gene (6 bases). In germline, CDR1 is SGHTA, CDR2 FQGNSA. V lost 0 bases and J 2 bases, leaving 9 bases between the germline ends. The CDR3 extends over 15 amino acids. Here the CDR3 reads CASSLAGTHTDTQYF. The CDR3 DNA follows: TGTGCCAGCAGCTTAGCAGGGACTCACACAGATACGCAGTATTTT.

For the CDR3, the DNA is TGTGCCAGCAGCCCCCGACAGAACTCTGGAAACACCATATATTTT. Residues: CASSPRQNSGNTIYF. The chain joins TRBV5-4 to TRBJ1-3; D possibly corresponds to TRBD1 (5 bases). The ends were cut back, 4 bases at V and 0 bases at J, with 11 bases in the middle. Germline assignment: CDR1 SGHNT and CDR2 YYREEE (reference sequence). CDR3 length: 15 residues.

The chain couples TRBV2 to TRBJ1-6, with D possibly being TRBD1 (5 bases). This CDR3 has 13 residues. Germline assignment: CDR1 SNHLY and CDR2 FYNNEI. V lost 4 bases to trimming and J lost 7 bases, with 8 bases between them. The CDR3 DNA sequence: TGTGCCAGCAGTGTGGGGGGGAATTCACCCCTCCACTTT. As protein: CASSVGGNSPLHF.

The gene calls are TRBV5-1 and TRBJ2-1, with 11 bases that match TRBD1. The trim removed 6 bases at V and 7 bases at J, leaving 9 bases unmatched. Germline lookup yields CDR1 SGHRS and CDR2 YFSETQ. CDR3 length: 15 amino acids. CDR3 nucleotides: TGCGCCAGCACAAAGGGGACAGGGGGAGGGAATGAGCAGTTCTTC. This translates into CASTKGTGGGNEQFF.

J is TRBJ1-1 and V is TRBV10-1, with no clear D. Germline lookup yields CDR1 WNHNN and CDR2 SYGVQD (reference sequence). The CDR3 consists of 13 residues. V was shortened by 4 bases and J by 5 bases, with 11 bases between the two germline ends. The chain's CDR3 is CASSAPGITEAFF. The CDR3 nucleotides are TGCGCCAGCAGTGCACCAGGAATAACTGAAGCTTTCTTT.

This clone was found once. The V gene is TRBV4-2, the J gene TRBJ2-1; D call uncertain. Germline CDR1 reads LGHNA; CDR2 reads YNFKEQ. CDR3 length: 11 amino acids. V lost 4 bases, J lost 9 bases, and 7 bases lay in between. The CDR3 loop is CASSRGSEQFF. CDR3 sequence (DNA): TGTGCCAGCAGCCGAGGCAGTGAGCAGTTCTTC.

This clone is a singleton in its sample. The chain links TRBV6-5 to TRBJ2-7, with D tentatively TRBD1 (6 bases). Germline lookup yields CDR1 MNHEY and CDR2 SVGAGI. V was clipped by 6 bases and J by 1 base, with 16 bases between them. This CDR3 contains 15 residues. The CDR3 is CASSLALGQSYEQYF. CDR3 coding DNA: TGTGCCAGCAGCTTAGCATTAGGACAGTCCTACGAGCAGTACTTC.

This rearrangement joins TRBV28 to TRBJ2-1; 9 nucleotides align to TRBD2. This CDR3 has 13 residues. Looked up from germline, CDR1 is MDHEN and CDR2 is SYDVKM. V lost 8 bases to trimming and J lost 9 bases; unmatched junction nucleotides: 8. CDR3 protein: CASVAGVGGEQFF. The DNA of the CDR3 is TGTGCCAGCGTAGCGGGGGTGGGAGGTGAGCAGTTCTTC.

The chain joins TRBV6-5 to TRBJ2-5, with 7 bases fitting TRBD2. Trimming cost V 5 bases and J 2 bases; bases outside gene matches: 8. CDR1 and CDR2 from the germline V gene are MNHEY and SVGAGI. The CDR3 totals 15 residues. CDR3 coding DNA: TGTGCCAGCAGTCTAGCGGCCCGCCGGCAAGAGACCCAGTACTTC. It specifies CASSLAARRQETQYF.